This TCR beta chain comes out of a study of T cell changes during pregnancy in multiple sclerosis (dated by TCRdb to about 2019). Turning to the overall study: The study examined how the T cell repertoire changed over the course of pregnancy in women with multiple sclerosis.

Measured from the cysteine to the phenylalanine, the CDR3 is 13 residues long. Only the CDR3 portion is preserved as DNA: 39 bases, with reading frame beginning at the first base. CDR1 MDHEN and CDR2 SYDVKM were looked up in the germline V gene. Here V drops 10 bases and J drops 2 bases, and the junction holds 8 bases not matched to any gene. The library was made by the immunoSEQ multiplex PCR assay. What TCRdb holds here is the immuneACCESS table cut down to in-frame rearrangements. Part of the clones is not present; checked against another copy, under half of the missing clones reflect an unresolved V gene, and the others are unexplained. For this sample the table gives 57,000 or so clones, of which approximately 91% were detected only once. Roughly 1.4% of the sample belongs to the ten largest clones. Points on this clone: What this receptor recognizes is not known. No per-base quality is available; no much larger clone lies one base away.

This specimen consisted of peripheral blood, obtained in the second trimester of pregnancy. The TCR was taken from a female donor with multiple sclerosis, enrolled in a pregnancy study. Recombination joined TRBV28 with TRBJ2-7, with TRBD1 matching 7 junction bases. In nucleotide form, the sequence is TGTGCCACCATCAGGGACAGACCCTACGAGCAGTACTTC. This translates into CATIRDRPYEQYF.